This TCR beta chain was retrieved from a study of cytomegalovirus exposure and HLA in healthy donors. Whole-study results and caveats: There were some public TCRs occurring in many donors, but most TCR sequences were rare. Presence/absence analyses rested on an assumption that sequencing depth was roughly uniform across donors. Another analysis was done later, and it associated over 15,000 TCR beta sequences with HLA alleles at 0.05 false discovery rate.

Turning to this clone: The antigen is unknown.

60 Vbeta and 13 Jbeta primers were used in PCR. In the study's own analysis: Per a later analysis, the number of unique TCR beta chains was roughly 80 million, of which 9 million to 14 million were shared. Only in-frame clones appear in the TCRdb table, and some are missing; sequencing was by immunoSEQ multiplex PCR. D and trimming come from the DNA, and the V and J calls and clone size come from that table. Among 100,000 to 150,000 clones listed, 65% to 90% were seen once. This receptor was identified in a man younger than 35 in good health and CMV-seronegative. The material sequenced was PBMCs.

DNA for the CDR3: TGTGCCAGCAGCGTGGGACAGAGCTATGGCTACACCTTC. Its translation: CASSVGQSYGYTF. The chain combines TRBV7-9 with TRBJ1-2; 7 bases match TRBD1. V shed 5 bases and J 4 bases; nucleotides not matched to a gene: 4. Germline loops: CDR1 SEHNR, CDR2 FQNEAQ (reference sequence). This CDR3 is built from 13 residues.